These 16 T cell receptor beta chains share one sample of origin, sequenced in a study of CD8+CD57+ T cells in acquired aplastic anemia. TCR beta VDJ and CDR3 profiles were obtained from a genomic DNA template. TCRdb reanalysed the reads using MiXCR and keeps one entry per CDR3 protein. The data contain approximately 260,000 distinct CDR3 sequences, around 82% of them singletons. In patients chosen for sequencing, flow cytometry had shown CD8+CD57+ cell expansion. The sequencing sample was made of sorted CD4+, CD8+, or CD8+CD57+ T cells (not recorded which) from PBMCs. The source of these receptors is a human donor with aplastic anemia.

There are a few counts of this clonotype. The chain couples TRBV15 to TRBJ2-6, with D hard to call. This CDR3 has 15 amino acids. The germline V gene encodes CDR1 LNHNV and CDR2 YYDKDF (reference sequence). The germline V and J ends were trimmed by 0 bases and 1 base, with 4 bases remaining between them. CDR3 in amino acids: CATSRDWSGANVLTF. In nucleotides, the CDR3 is TGTGCCACCAGCAGAGATTGGTCTGGGGCCAACGTCCTGACTTTC.

In DNA form, the CDR3 reads TGTGCCAGCAGTTCACTAGCGGATAACTCCTACGAGCAGTACTTC. This translates into CASSSLADNSYEQYF. The V gene is TRBV13, the J gene TRBJ2-7; TRBD2 agrees at 8 bases. CDR3 length: 15 amino acids. CDR1 is PRHDT, CDR2 FYEKMQ, per germline (reference sequence). V trimming: 6 bases; J trimming: 0 bases; junction bases outside the gene matches: 7.

This clonotype showed up just once. The CDR3 ends on some other residue instead of the conserved phenylalanine or tryptophan, so this is likely a read error. The limits of the CDR3 on the DNA are not certain, so only TCRdb's listed CDR3 is given. The chain uses TRBV2 and TRBJ2-5. The germline CDR1 and CDR2 sequences are SNHLY and FYNNEI. The CDR3 extends over 14 residues, inclusive of both ends. Here the CDR3 reads CASGNGGTHTQYYC.

A remark on this clonotype: At one end, the junction sequence differs from germline, possibly due to a read error. The chain employs TRBV7-6 and TRBJ2-3, with 8 bases lining up with TRBD1. The CDR3 spans 14 residues. Germline CDR1 reads SGHVS; CDR2 reads FNYEAQ. CDR3 nucleotide sequence: TGTGCCAGCAGCTCTGCCAGGGGGCCCTCACCCCAGCACTTT. The encoded protein is CASSSARGPSPQHF.

As to this clonotype: Here the CDR3 omits its conserved ending phenylalanine or tryptophan, so a read error is the likely source. No DNA is shown, since the ends of the CDR3 on it are uncertain; the CDR3 is the one TCRdb lists. The chain links TRBV2 to TRBJ2-1; the table gives TRBD1 as D, unverified against the DNA. Per germline, CDR1 SNHLY and CDR2 FYNNEI. Including both end residues, the CDR3 is 13 amino acids long. The CDR3 spells CASSDVGVHAQEH.

The chain recombines TRBV7-2 with TRBJ2-3, with unresolved D. Trimming took off 5 bases at V and 1 base at J, with 13 bases between the two ends. The CDR3 has 15 amino acids. The germline CDR1 and CDR2 sequences are SGHTA and FQGNSA. The CDR3 protein is CASSMDTGRTDTQYF. The CDR3 DNA follows: TGTGCCAGCAGCATGGATACGGGCCGCACAGATACGCAGTATTTT. Filled out from reference TRBV7-2 and TRBJ2-3, the complete variable domain reads GAGVSQSPSNKVTEKGKDVELRCDPISGHTALYWYRQSLGQGLEFLIYFQGNSAPDKSGLPSDRFSAERTGGSVSTLTIQRTQQEDSAVYLCASSMDTGRTDTQYFGPGTRLTVL.

As concerns this clonotype: Mismatch with germline at one junction end may stem from a read error. V usage is TRBV7-9 and J usage is TRBJ1-1; TRBD1 matches at 8 bases. CDR1 is SEHNR, CDR2 FQNEAQ, per germline (reference sequence). The CDR3 contains 17 residues. The CDR3 DNA is TGTGCCAGCAGCCCGGGGGTACAGGGGGGAGCGAACACCGAAGCTTTCTTT. The encoded protein is CASSPGVQGGANTEAFF.

The chain combines TRBV7-9 with TRBJ1-5; D is undetermined. CDR1 is SEHNR and CDR2 is FQNEAQ in the germline V gene (reference sequence). The CDR3 consists of 15 residues. The V and J ends lost 5 bases and 12 bases respectively, with 23 bases between them. The CDR3 bases are TGTGCCAGCAGCGTAGGAAGATCCGGAGGGCACCACCAGCATTTT. Its protein is CASSVGRSGGHHQHF. Variable domain in full (rest from reference TRBV7-9 and TRBJ1-5): DTGVSQNPRHKITKRGQNVTFRCDPISEHNRLYWYRQTLGQGPEFLTYFQNEAQLEKSRLLSDRFSAERPKGSFSTLEIQRTEQGDSAMYLCASSVGRSGGHHQHFGDGTRLSIL.

On this clonotype itself: A junction end diverges from the germline sequence, so it may reflect a read error. The chain links TRBV5-1 to TRBJ2-1; 8 bases are a match to TRBD2. The CDR3 has 16 residues. Germline V gives CDR1 SGHRS, CDR2 YFSETQ. CDR3 nucleotide sequence: TGTGCCAGCAGCTGTCATTACTGCGGGGGGAGCGATGAGCAGTTCTTC. Translation: CASSCHYCGGSDEQFF.

The chain combines TRBV29-1 with TRBJ2-2, with D uncertain. Germline V gene data show CDR1 as SQVTM and CDR2 as ANQGSEA. The V and J ends lost 1 base and 2 bases respectively, with 5 bases between them. The CDR3 runs 13 residues. This CDR3 reads CSVEGRNTGELFF. CDR3 DNA: TGCAGCGTTGAAGGGCGAAACACCGGGGAGCTGTTTTTT.

The V call is TRBV9, the J call TRBJ1-2; 7 positions agree with TRBD1. The CDR3 runs 17 residues. With 7 bases clipped from V and 3 bases from J, the junction kept 18 bases outside the gene matches. The germline V gene has CDR1 SGDLS and CDR2 YYNGEE. The CDR3 loop is CASGGAGNRGLDYGYTF. Written as DNA, the CDR3 is TGTGCCAGCGGAGGAGCTGGGAACAGGGGCTTGGACTATGGCTACACCTTC.

To note about this clonotype: The CDR3 ends on some other residue instead of the conserved phenylalanine or tryptophan, so this is likely a read error. The limits of the CDR3 on the DNA are not certain, so only TCRdb's listed CDR3 is given. The gene calls are TRBV7-9 and TRBJ2-1. The CDR3 adds up to 13 amino acids, both ends counted. Looked up from germline, CDR1 is SEHNR and CDR2 is FQNEAQ (reference sequence). CDR3 in amino acids: CASSLAGSCEANV.

The CDR3 region has the DNA TGTGCCAGCAGCCAGGGCGGTAGCGGACACAATGAGCAGTTCTTC. Amino acids: CASSQGGSGHNEQFF. The V call is TRBV4-2, the J call TRBJ2-1; weak D call: TRBD2 (6 bases). Germline V lookup: CDR1 LGHNA, CDR2 YNFKEQ. The CDR3 spans 15 residues. V gave up 3 bases and J gave up 5 bases, with 14 bases separating them.

The V and J genes are TRBV11-2 and TRBJ2-3, with a weak D call TRBD1 (6 bases). CDR1 is SGHAT and CDR2 is FQNNGV in the germline V gene. CDR3 length equals 16 residues. Trimming pared 0 bases from V and 5 bases from J, leaving 15 bases between. DNA of the CDR3: TGTGCCAGCAGCTTAGATCTAACAGGGAGCGGAGATACGCAGTATTTT. Its protein product is CASSLDLTGSGDTQYF.

Comments on this clonotype: The junction shows a germline mismatch at one end, possibly a read error. This chain links TRBV7-6 with TRBJ2-5; the D is unclear. Germline V gene lookup returns CDR1 SGHVS and CDR2 FNYEAQ. The CDR3 length is 14 residues. The CDR3 region has the DNA TGTGCCAGCAGCTTAGCCCCCACAGATACGCAGCATTTTTTC. Protein: CASSLAPTDTQHFF.

The genes are TRBV2 and TRBJ2-2, with D possibly called TRBD1 or TRBD2 (6 bases each). Germline-derived CDR1 and CDR2 are SNHLY and FYNNEI. V lost 8 bases and J lost 17, with 24 bases in between. The length of the CDR3 is 13 residues. This CDR3 is CASGAGGTDTLFF. The CDR3 DNA follows: TGTGCCAGCGGGGCCGGGGGCACCGATACGCTCTTTTTT.